This TCR beta chain came from a study of cytomegalovirus exposure and HLA in healthy donors. This clone has more than one count but fewer than ten. PCR employed 60 Vbeta and 13 Jbeta primers. Some clones are missing from TCRdb's copy, which holds only in-frame ones; the method was immunoSEQ multiplex PCR. Of more than 100,000 clones in the sample, less than 80% were seen once. This TCR derives from a female donor in good health and CMV-seropositive. Sequenced sample: PBMCs.

In nucleotides, the CDR3 is TGTGCCAGCGGGGCGGACTATGGCTACACCTTC. As protein: CASGADYGYTF. The rearrangement uses TRBV6-5 and TRBJ1-2, with a weak D call TRBD1 (5 bases). Per germline, CDR1 MNHEY and CDR2 SVGAGI. The CDR3 is 11 amino acids. V gave up 8 bases and J gave up 3 bases, with 7 bases separating them.